One sample yielded the 15 T cell receptor beta chains listed below, sequenced in a study of long-term antiretroviral therapy in people with HIV. The assay used was immunoSEQ (version v3.0), run at survey level. Clones were read by immunoSEQ multiplex PCR, and TCRdb kept only the in-frame ones, dropping some. The sample lists tens of thousands of clones, around 86% occurring once. Sequencing used unsorted PBMCs, obtained 0.4 years after starting antiretroviral therapy. Receptor source: a man aged 50-59 years with HIV.

The rearrangement joins TRBV7-6 to TRBJ2-1; unclear D gene. The CDR3 is 13 residues long. Trimming shortened V by 5 bases and J by 10 bases, and 15 bases separated the two germline ends. CDR1 and CDR2 from the germline V gene are SGHVS and FNYEAQ. The CDR3 bases are TGTGCCAGCAGCCCCCAGTTAGGAGAGGAGCAGTTCTTC. Translating it yields CASSPQLGEEQFF. Supplemented by reference TRBV7-6 and TRBJ2-1, the full variable domain reads GAGVSQSPRYKVTKRGQDVALRCDPISGHVSLYWYRQALGQGPEFLTYFNYEAQQDKSGLPNDRFSAERPEGSISTLTIQRTEQRDSAMYRCASSPQLGEEQFFGPGTRLTVL.

This clone was seen more than once but under ten times. The chain combines TRBV4-1 with TRBJ1-5; no clear D gene. V dropped 3 bases and J dropped 4 bases, with 13 bases sitting between them. The CDR3 contains 15 residues. The germline CDR1 and CDR2 sequences are MGHRA and YSYEKL. The CDR3 region has the DNA TGCGCCAGCAGCCAGGTCCCGGGAGCGAATCAGCCCCAGCATTTT. Protein sequence: CASSQVPGANQPQHF.

This chain joins TRBV28 and TRBJ1-1; D uncertain. This CDR3 has 13 residues. The germline CDR1 and CDR2 sequences are MDHEN and SYDVKM. V shed 5 bases and J shed 1 base, with 8 bases lying between them. The CDR3 loop is CASSRIGNTEAFF. CDR3 nucleotides: TGTGCCAGCAGTCGAATCGGGAACACTGAAGCTTTCTTT.

The chain has TRBV6-5 and TRBJ2-5; the D gene is possibly TRBD2 (6 bases). Germline CDR1 reads MNHEY; CDR2 reads SVGAGI. The CDR3 is made up of 11 amino acids. V lost 5 bases and J lost 7, with 8 bases in between. The CDR3, as DNA: TGTGCCAGCAGTCTCGGGGGGACCCAGTACTTC. It codes for CASSLGGTQYF.

The chain employs TRBV27 and TRBJ1-6; D is possibly TRBD1 (5 bases). This CDR3 region has 14 residues. V lost 8 bases to trimming and J lost 9 bases, with 17 bases between them. CDR1 MNHEY and CDR2 SMNVEV come from the germline V gene (reference sequence). The CDR3 region has the DNA TGTGCCAGCCGGCGGCAGGGCCGAATTTCACCCCTCCACTTT. Translating it yields CASRRQGRISPLHF.

This clone was recorded a few times. V and J are TRBV28 and TRBJ2-2; D gene ambiguous. The germline gives CDR1 MDHEN, CDR2 SYDVKM. The germline V and J ends were trimmed by 5 bases and 2 bases, with 3 bases remaining between them. This CDR3 contains 12 residues. As DNA, the CDR3 is TGTGCCAGCAGTATCAACACCGGGGAGCTGTTTTTT. Translation: CASSINTGELFF.

The V gene is TRBV5-1, the J gene TRBJ2-2; no definite D call. V was cut by 1 base and J by 5 bases, with 15 bases left in between. CDR3 length: 16 residues. In germline, CDR1 is SGHRS, CDR2 YFSETQ. As DNA, the CDR3 is TGCGCCAGCAGCTTGCGTCCCAGCCGTGGGACCGGGGAGCTGTTTTTT. As protein: CASSLRPSRGTGELFF.

The chain combines TRBV27 with TRBJ1-2, with D tentatively TRBD1 (6 bases). Trimming pared 5 bases from V and 3 bases from J, leaving 16 bases between. Looked up from germline, CDR1 is MNHEY and CDR2 is SMNVEV (reference sequence). The CDR3 is 15 residues long. The chain's CDR3 is CASSIYGGSDYGYTF. The CDR3 DNA is TGTGCCAGCAGTATCTACGGGGGCTCCGACTATGGCTACACCTTC.

The chain has TRBV27 and TRBJ2-1; 9 nucleotides agree with TRBD1. Trimming cost V 6 bases and J 6 bases; bases outside gene matches: 9. This CDR3 comprises 15 residues. Per germline, CDR1 MNHEY and CDR2 SMNVEV (reference sequence). The CDR3 bases are TGTGCCAGCAGACCTATCTACAGGGGGCGCAATGAGCAGTTCTTC. This gives the protein CASRPIYRGRNEQFF.

This clone showed up just once. V gene TRBV11-3 combines with J gene TRBJ2-1, with 10 bases that match TRBD1. This CDR3 contains 14 residues. CDR1 is SGHNT and CDR2 is YENEEA in the germline V gene. V lost 5 bases and J lost 6; bases outside the gene matches: 4. The CDR3 is CASSPGTGVNEQFF. The CDR3 nucleotides read TGTGCCAGCAGCCCCGGGACAGGGGTCAATGAGCAGTTCTTC. The full variable domain, rest sourced from reference TRBV11-3 and TRBJ2-1, is EAGVVQSPRYKIIEKKQPVAFWCNPISGHNTLYWYLQNLGQGPELLIRYENEEAVDDSQLPKDRFSAERLKGVDSTLKIQPAELGDSAVYLCASSPGTGVNEQFFGPGTRLTVL.

V and J are TRBV15 and TRBJ1-4, with 9 bases aligning to TRBD1. The germline CDR1 and CDR2 sequences are LNHNV and YYDKDF (reference sequence). Trimming cost V 5 bases and J 3 bases; bases outside gene matches: 16. This CDR3 is built from 19 residues. CDR3 sequence reads: CATSGEWNRGLAANEKLFF. The CDR3 DNA reads as TGTGCCACCAGCGGGGAGTGGAACAGGGGGCTCGCGGCTAATGAAAAACTGTTTTTT.

The chain has TRBV18 and TRBJ2-6, with 7 bases fitting TRBD1. This CDR3 region has 19 residues. V was pared by 3 bases and J by 0 bases, with 11 bases of the junction left unmatched. The germline V gene encodes CDR1 KGHSH and CDR2 LQKENI. CDR3 nucleotide sequence: TGTGCCAGCTCACCCTTAAGACAGGGTGGTAGCTCTGGGGCCAACGTCCTGACTTTC. Its protein is CASSPLRQGGSSGANVLTF.

This clone was observed a handful of times. The chain links TRBV18 to TRBJ1-2; TRBD1 is a possible D gene (6 bases). Germline loops: CDR1 KGHSH, CDR2 LQKENI. The V end lost 1 base, the J end lost 0 bases, and 15 bases lay between the germline ends. The CDR3 runs to 17 residues. CDR3: CASSPRITGSTNYGYTF. In DNA form, the CDR3 reads TGTGCCAGCTCACCACGGATCACAGGGTCGACTAACTATGGCTACACCTTC.

J is TRBJ1-2 and V is TRBV6-5; maybe TRBD1 (5 bases). Trimming removed 0 bases at V and 6 bases at J, with 14 bases between. The germline V gene encodes CDR1 MNHEY and CDR2 SVGAGI. CDR3 length: 15 residues. The CDR3, as DNA: TGTGCCAGCAGTTACTCGGCCGGAGGGGTGAATGGCTACACCTTC. Protein: CASSYSAGGVNGYTF.

This chain connects TRBV7-8 to TRBJ2-1, with a weak D call TRBD1 (5 bases). The CDR3 spans 15 residues. Per germline, CDR1 SGHVS and CDR2 FQNEAQ. V gave up 7 bases and J gave up 6 bases, with 19 bases separating them. The CDR3 coding sequence is TGTGCCAGCAATCTAATGGAAGGACACCGCAATGAGCAGTTCTTC. Translating gives CASNLMEGHRNEQFF.